This T cell receptor (beta chain) stems from a study of cytomegalovirus exposure and HLA in healthy donors. Germline values: CDR1 LNHDA, CDR2 SQIVND (reference sequence). Trimming cost V 2 bases and J 2 bases, with 12 bases left between them. This CDR3 contains 15 residues. Study-wide results and caveats: Later analysis suggested links between common viral pathogens and several top significant clusters. A previous analysis found most TCR beta V segments productive roughly 90% or roughly 30% of the time. Later examination showed HLA-associated TCR beta chains had greater clonal expansion than equally common others.

Both 60 Vbeta primers and 13 Jbeta primers went into the PCR. The table came from immunoSEQ multiplex PCR; TCRdb's copy has only in-frame clones and leaves some out. The sample consists of approximately 160,000 clones, around 63% of them appearing once. In its sample, this clone was seen once. Its antigen is still unknown. The specimen was PBMCs. The rearrangement uses TRBV19 and TRBJ2-5, with a tentative D call TRBD2 (5 bases). The sequence came from a young woman in good health and CMV-seropositive. Written as DNA, the CDR3 is TGTGCCAGTAGTATAAGGACTCAGATACAAGAGACCCAGTACTTC. It specifies CASSIRTQIQETQYF.